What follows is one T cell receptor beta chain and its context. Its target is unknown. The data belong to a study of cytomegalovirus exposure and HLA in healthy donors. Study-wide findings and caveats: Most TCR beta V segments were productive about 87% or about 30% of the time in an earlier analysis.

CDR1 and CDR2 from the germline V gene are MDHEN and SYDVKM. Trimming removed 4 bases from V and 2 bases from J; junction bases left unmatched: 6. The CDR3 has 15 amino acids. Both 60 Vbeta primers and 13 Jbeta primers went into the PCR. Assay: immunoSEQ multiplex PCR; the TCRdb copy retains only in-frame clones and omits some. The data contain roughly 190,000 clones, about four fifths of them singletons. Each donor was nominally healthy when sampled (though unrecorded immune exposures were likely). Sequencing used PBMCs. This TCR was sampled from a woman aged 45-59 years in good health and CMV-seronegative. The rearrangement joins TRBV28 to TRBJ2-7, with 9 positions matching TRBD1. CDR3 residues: CASSSAGTGTYEQYF. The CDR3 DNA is TGTGCCAGCAGTTCCGCCGGGACAGGGACCTACGAGCAGTACTTC.